Listed below are T cell receptor beta chains from one sample, sequenced in a study of cytomegalovirus exposure and HLA in healthy donors. Produced via immunoSEQ multiplex PCR; TCRdb's table is partial and in-frame only. Among roughly 190,000 clones listed, about 12% were seen once. Sequenced input: PBMCs. The receptors were gathered from a man in his fifties or sixties in good health and CMV-seropositive. The CDR3 runs from the conserved cysteine through the conserved F or W. The order of the fields is V gene, D gene, J gene, clone size, CDR3 DNA, CDR3 protein. A D gene is named only where the DNA matches it firmly. A row's size may be missing; if present it is once, few, many or a size class.

V gene: TRBV5-4; D gene: TRBD2; J gene: TRBJ2-5; clone size: few; CDR3 DNA: TGTGCCAGCAGCTTGGGGGTCGGGCTAGCGGGGGGCGGGGAGACCCAGTACTTC; CDR3 protein: CASSLGVGLAGGGETQYF
V gene: TRBV13; D gene: -; J gene: TRBJ2-5; clone size: -; CDR3 DNA: TGTGCCAGCAGCTACAGGGACCCTAGAGAGACCCAGTACTTC; CDR3 protein: CASSYRDPRETQYF
V gene: TRBV7-2; D gene: -; J gene: TRBJ1-3; clone size: -; CDR3 DNA: TGTGCCAGCAGCACCCGGACGGGAATCTCTGGAAACACCATATATTTT; CDR3 protein: CASSTRTGISGNTIYF
V gene: TRBV4-2; D gene: -; J gene: TRBJ1-5; clone size: -; CDR3 DNA: TGTGCCAGCAGCCAAGACATCAATCAGCCCCAGCATTTT; CDR3 protein: CASSQDINQPQHF
V gene: TRBV30; D gene: TRBD2; J gene: TRBJ2-3; clone size: few; CDR3 DNA: TGTGCCTGGAGTTTAGCGGGGGTTAAAGATACGCAGTATTTT; CDR3 protein: CAWSLAGVKDTQYF
V gene: TRBV4-3; D gene: -; J gene: TRBJ2-5; clone size: -; CDR3 DNA: TGCGCCAGCAGCCAAAGTTCTCGGCAGCGCGGCCAAGAGACCCAGTACTTC; CDR3 protein: CASSQSSRQRGQETQYF
V gene: TRBV6-5; D gene: TRBD1; J gene: TRBJ2-3; clone size: few; CDR3 DNA: TGTGCCAGCAGTTACGTCGGGACAGGGGCAGATACGCAGTATTTT; CDR3 protein: CASSYVGTGADTQYF
V gene: TRBV9; D gene: -; J gene: TRBJ2-2; clone size: -; CDR3 DNA: TGTGCCAGCAGCCGGAACAGCCAAATTAACACCGGGGAGCTGTTTTTT; CDR3 protein: CASSRNSQINTGELFF
V gene: TRBV11-2; D gene: -; J gene: TRBJ1-2; clone size: -; CDR3 DNA: TGTGCCAGCAGCTCCCTCGGGGGTTTGAGCTATGGCTACACCTTC; CDR3 protein: CASSSLGGLSYGYTF
V gene: TRBV7-9; D gene: -; J gene: TRBJ2-5; clone size: -; CDR3 DNA: TGTGCCAGCAGCTTAGCTCCCACAGGCCGGCGGGAGACCCAGTACTTC; CDR3 protein: CASSLAPTGRRETQYF
V gene: TRBV11-2; D gene: TRBD1; J gene: TRBJ1-1; clone size: -; CDR3 DNA: TGTGCCAGCAGCCTGGACAGGGGTTACACTGAAGCTTTCTTT; CDR3 protein: CASSLDRGYTEAFF
V gene: TRBV9; D gene: TRBD2; J gene: TRBJ2-1; clone size: -; CDR3 DNA: TGTGCCAGCAGCACCCCGGGGGGTATGAATGAGCAGTTCTTC; CDR3 protein: CASSTPGGMNEQFF
V gene: TRBV19; D gene: TRBD1; J gene: TRBJ2-7; clone size: -; CDR3 DNA: TGTGCCAGTAGTGCGACGACAGGGTCGGTCGTCGAGCAGTACTTC; CDR3 protein: CASSATTGSVVEQYF
V gene: TRBV7-9; D gene: -; J gene: TRBJ1-1; clone size: few; CDR3 DNA: TGTGCCAGCAGCGACGACAGAACTAAAGCTTTCTTT; CDR3 protein: CASSDDRTKAFF
V gene: TRBV6-6; D gene: -; J gene: TRBJ1-2; clone size: few; CDR3 DNA: TGTGCCAGCAGTTACTCGATAGATTGGAGTTATGGCTACACCTTC; CDR3 protein: CASSYSIDWSYGYTF
V gene: TRBV5-4; D gene: -; J gene: TRBJ2-1; clone size: -; CDR3 DNA: TGTGCCAGCAGTATGGACGTCAGGGGCAATGAGCAGTTCTTC; CDR3 protein: CASSMDVRGNEQFF
V gene: TRBV29-1; D gene: TRBD1; J gene: TRBJ1-3; clone size: -; CDR3 DNA: TGCAGCGTGAATACAGGGGACTCTGGAAACACCATATATTTT; CDR3 protein: CSVNTGDSGNTIYF
V gene: TRBV28; D gene: TRBD1; J gene: TRBJ1-2; clone size: few; CDR3 DNA: TGTGCCAGCAGTTTTACCATCCTAAGGGGGCAAGAAGGTGAGGACTATGGCTACACCTTC; CDR3 protein: CASSFTILRGQEGEDYGYTF
V gene: TRBV19; D gene: -; J gene: TRBJ1-2; clone size: few; CDR3 DNA: TGTGCCAGTAGTATTCTAAGGACAGAAAACTATGGCTACACCTTC; CDR3 protein: CASSILRTENYGYTF
V gene: TRBV12-5; D gene: TRBD1; J gene: TRBJ1-6; clone size: -; CDR3 DNA: TGTGCTAGTGGTTGGCACCCTCCGGGACAGGGGAATAATTCACCCCTCCACTTT; CDR3 protein: CASGWHPPGQGNNSPLHF
V gene: TRBV7-8; D gene: -; J gene: TRBJ1-2; clone size: few; CDR3 DNA: TGTGCCAGCATCTTAGGCTACTCAGGGTGGCAAGCTAACTATGGTTACACCTTC; CDR3 protein: CASILGYSGWQANYGYTF
V gene: TRBV25-1; D gene: -; J gene: TRBJ1-4; clone size: few; CDR3 DNA: TGTGCCAGCTCCGAACTGAATGAAAAACTGTTTTTT; CDR3 protein: CASSELNEKLFF
V gene: TRBV6-6; D gene: -; J gene: TRBJ1-4; clone size: -; CDR3 DNA: TGTGTCAGCAGTTACGCAGCAACTAATGAAAAACTGTTTTTT; CDR3 protein: CVSSYAATNEKLFF
V gene: TRBV30; D gene: TRBD1; J gene: TRBJ1-2; clone size: -; CDR3 DNA: TGTGCCTGGAGCGGGGCGAGGGGGCTAGGGTATGGCTACACCTTC; CDR3 protein: CAWSGARGLGYGYTF
V gene: TRBV7-9; D gene: -; J gene: TRBJ1-1; clone size: few; CDR3 DNA: TGTGCCAGCAGCCCCTGGGGGGTGAACACTGAAGCTTTCTTT; CDR3 protein: CASSPWGVNTEAFF
V gene: TRBV11-2; D gene: TRBD1; J gene: TRBJ1-2; clone size: -; CDR3 DNA: TGTGCCAGCAGCGGGACAGGGTTTGGCTACACCTTC; CDR3 protein: CASSGTGFGYTF
V gene: TRBV5-1; D gene: -; J gene: TRBJ1-6; clone size: -; CDR3 DNA: TGCGCCAGCAGCACTACGGGTAATTCACCCCTCCACTTT; CDR3 protein: CASSTTGNSPLHF
V gene: TRBV5-1; D gene: -; J gene: TRBJ1-1; clone size: few; CDR3 DNA: TGCGCCAGCAGCCCCGACTCAGACACTGAAGCTTTCTTT; CDR3 protein: CASSPDSDTEAFF
V gene: TRBV6-5; D gene: TRBD1; J gene: TRBJ1-1; clone size: -; CDR3 DNA: TGTGCCAGCAGTCCCATACAGGGGTACACTGAAGCTTTCTTT; CDR3 protein: CASSPIQGYTEAFF